These T cell receptor beta chains were read from a single sample in a study of Ad26.COV2.S vaccination and SARS-CoV-2 variants. Using immunoSEQ multiplex PCR, the repertoire was profiled, and TCRdb retains in-frame clones only, with some absent. The sample holds some 250,000 clones, roughly 90% seen once. Sequenced here: peripheral blood, sampled in a trial of Ad26.COV2.S vaccine versus placebo. The receptors were sampled from a person between 18 and 65 years old who received the Ad26.COV2.S COVID-19 vaccine or a placebo. The CDR3 runs from the conserved cysteine through the conserved F or W. The D gene is left open where the match is weak. Only part of the rows carry a size: once, few, many, or a class if the clone is expanded.

>-|TRBJ1-2|TRBV19|12|TRBD1
TGTGCCAGTAGTCAAATTCTGGGGACAGCCATCTTC
CASSQILGTAIF
>-|TRBJ1-1|TRBV30|14|-
TGTGCCTGGAGTGTCGGTTTCGGAGGGAATGAAGCTTTCTTT
CAWSVGFGGNEAFF
>few|TRBJ1-3|TRBV6-5|14|TRBD1
TGTGCCAGCATCGGGACAGGCTCTGGAAACACCATATATTTT
CASIGTGSGNTIYF
>-|TRBJ2-7|TRBV4-3|19|TRBD2
TGCGCCAGCAGCCAAGAAAATCATAATAGCGGGACGACGGGTTACGAGCAGTACTTC
CASSQENHNSGTTGYEQYF
>-|TRBJ1-6|TRBV5-1|13|-
TGCGCCAGCAGCTTGGGAGATGTTGAACCCCTCCACTTT
CASSLGDVEPLHF
>-|TRBJ2-7|TRBV18|17|TRBD2
TGTGCCAGCTCACCGAAACCGGGAGGAAACTCCTACTACGAGCAGTACTTC
CASSPKPGGNSYYEQYF
>-|TRBJ2-5|TRBV28|15|-
TGTGCCAGCAGTTTAATTTTGGGAGCGCGAGAGACCCAGTACTTC
CASSLILGARETQYF
>-|TRBJ2-7|TRBV6-2/TRBV6-3|15|TRBD2
TGTGCCAGCAGCCGATCCTTAGCGGGTACCTACGAGCAGTACTTC
CASSRSLAGTYEQYF
>-|TRBJ1-2|TRBV4-1|11|-
TGCGCCAGCAGCCATCAGGATGGCTACACCTTC
CASSHQDGYTF
>-|TRBJ2-1|TRBV28|15|TRBD2
TGTGCCAGCAGTTTTGGACTAGCGGCCGACAATGAGCAGTTCTTC
CASSFGLAADNEQFF
>-|TRBJ2-7|TRBV5-4|12|TRBD1
TGTGCCAGCAGCCTGGACAGGGAGCTACTGTACTTC
CASSLDRELLYF
>-|TRBJ2-2|TRBV4-3|15|-
TGCGCCAGCAGCCCCGACGGGGGATACACCGGGGAGCTGTTTTTT
CASSPDGGYTGELFF
>-|TRBJ1-2|TRBV30|13|-
TGTGCCTGGAGTGTAAGGACAGTCTATGGCTACACCTTC
CAWSVRTVYGYTF
>once|TRBJ1-2|TRBV6-5|15|-
TGTGCCAGCACGACCCCCGGACAGTCGTTCTATGGCTACACCTTC
CASTTPGQSFYGYTF
>-|TRBJ2-7|TRBV18|15|-
TGTGCCAGCTCACCTTTGGCACAGAGCTCCTACGAGCAGTACTTC
CASSPLAQSSYEQYF
>-|TRBJ2-7|TRBV9|13|-
TGTGCCAGCAGCGTAGAGGGGGATCGCGAGCAGTACTTC
CASSVEGDREQYF
>-|TRBJ2-1|TRBV4-3|18|-
TGCGCCAGCAGCCAAGAGCCGTCGACTAGTCTCTCCTACAATGAGCAGTTCTTC
CASSQEPSTSLSYNEQFF
>medium-sized|TRBJ2-2|TRBV19|16|-
TGTGCCAGTAGCCTCAGGGCGGGAACGAACACCGGGGAGCTGTTTTTT
CASSLRAGTNTGELFF
>-|TRBJ2-2|TRBV12-3/TRBV12-4|13|-
TGTGCCAGCGGGCGGTTGGGCACCGGGGAGCTGTTTTTT
CASGRLGTGELFF
>-|TRBJ2-7|TRBV6-2/TRBV6-3|15|-
TGTGCCAGCAGTTACTCGAGGGGGTCCGCCTACGAGCAGTACTTC
CASSYSRGSAYEQYF
>once|TRBJ1-3|TRBV7-9|13|-
TGTGCCAGCAGCCTTCGGGTTACTGACACCATATATTTT
CASSLRVTDTIYF
>-|TRBJ2-7|TRBV5-5|18|TRBD2
TGTGCCAGCAGTACAAGGACTAGCGGAAATTACTCACCCTACGAGCAGTACTTC
CASSTRTSGNYSPYEQYF
>-|TRBJ1-6|TRBV5-1|18|-
TGCGCCAGCAGCTTGGTGGGGGGGCTGAGCTCCTATAATTCACCCCTCCACTTT
CASSLVGGLSSYNSPLHF
>-|TRBJ2-3|TRBV7-2|15|TRBD2
TGTGCCAGCAGCACACGGACTAGCGGGAAAGATACGCAGTATTTT
CASSTRTSGKDTQYF
>-|TRBJ1-1|TRBV20-1|11|-
TGCAGTGCCCTCTTTCATACTGAAGCTTTCTTT
CSALFHTEAFF
>-|TRBJ2-7|TRBV5-1|12|TRBD1
TGCGCCAGCACCACAGGGGGCCACGAGCAGTACTTC
CASTTGGHEQYF
>-|TRBJ1-1|TRBV7-9|13|-
TGTGCCAGCAGCTTAGAAGAGAACACTGAAGCTTTCTTT
CASSLEENTEAFF
>-|TRBJ2-7|TRBV6-2/TRBV6-3|15|TRBD2
TGTGCCAGCAGCCTAGCAGCGGGAGGTACCTACGAGCAGTACTTC
CASSLAAGGTYEQYF
>-|TRBJ2-1|TRBV9|14|-
TGTGCCAGCAGCGTTCAATGGACCGTCAATGAGCAGTTCTTC
CASSVQWTVNEQFF
>once|TRBJ2-1|TRBV28|15|TRBD2
TGTGCCAGCAGTTTCTGGCGGGGGGGCATCAATGAGCAGTTCTTC
CASSFWRGGINEQFF
>-|TRBJ1-2|TRBV7-9|15|TRBD1
TGTGCCAGCAGCTCTCCGGGACAGGGGGACTATGGCTACACCTTC
CASSSPGQGDYGYTF
>-|TRBJ1-3|TRBV5-4|14|TRBD1
TGTGCCAGCAGCGGGGGGACAGCTGGAAACACCATATATTTT
CASSGGTAGNTIYF
>-|TRBJ2-7|TRBV20-1|13|-
TGCAGTGCTAGTCCAGGGGTGATCTACGAGCAGTACTTC
CSASPGVIYEQYF
>-|TRBJ1-2|TRBV7-2|14|-
TGTGCCAGCAGCTTACCAACCGGGGCCTATGGCTACACCTTC
CASSLPTGAYGYTF
>many|TRBJ2-7|TRBV6-6|12|-
TGTGCCAGCAGTTATACTCGGGCCGAGCAGTACTTC
CASSYTRAEQYF
>-|TRBJ2-3|TRBV5-1|15|TRBD2
TGCGCCAGCAGCCCTGGACTAGACTACACAGATACGCAGTATTTT
CASSPGLDYTDTQYF
>-|TRBJ2-7|TRBV19|14|-
TGTGCCAGTAGTATGGGACACCCCCTCTACGAGCAGTACTTC
CASSMGHPLYEQYF
>-|TRBJ2-3|TRBV4-3|16|-
TGCGCCAGCAGCCAAGTTTGGGCAGGGAGCACAGATACGCAGTATTTT
CASSQVWAGSTDTQYF
>-|TRBJ1-4|TRBV6-4|15|-
TGTGCCAGCAGCGCAGATTGGGGGCCTAATGAAAAACTGTTTTTT
CASSADWGPNEKLFF
>-|TRBJ2-1|TRBV6-5|15|-
TGTGCCAGCAGTTTCCGAGGAGGGGGCCACAATGAGCAGTTCTTC
CASSFRGGGHNEQFF
>-|TRBJ2-3|TRBV5-4|16|-
TGTGCCAGCAGCTTGGGGTCGGGAGTGAGTACAGATACGCAGTATTTT
CASSLGSGVSTDTQYF
>-|TRBJ1-3|TRBV7-2|16|-
TGTGCCAGCAGCCCGGCAGGAACCATCTCTGGAAACACCATATATTTT
CASSPAGTISGNTIYF
>-|TRBJ2-7|TRBV3-1/TRBV3-2|16|-
TGTGCCAGCAGCCCCCCCCTGGGCGGGCCGCCCTACGAGCAGTACTTC
CASSPPLGGPPYEQYF
>-|TRBJ2-7|TRBV18|13|-
TGTGCCAGCTCACCTACAGGGTTGGGGGAGCAGTACTTC
CASSPTGLGEQYF
>-|TRBJ1-2|TRBV7-9|15|-
TGTGCCAGCAGCTCTTTTAGGAGGGGGAATTACGGCTACACCTTC
CASSSFRRGNYGYTF
>-|TRBJ1-1|TRBV7-2|17|TRBD1
TGTGCCAGCAGCCTAATCCACGGACAGGGGGCAAACACTGAAGCTTTCTTT
CASSLIHGQGANTEAFF
>-|TRBJ1-3|TRBV30|18|-
TGTGCCTGGAGTGTAGGGGTTGGAGGGAGCCTCTCTGGAAACACCATATATTTT
CAWSVGVGGSLSGNTIYF
>-|TRBJ1-2|TRBV29-1|12|-
TGCAGCGTTGAAAGACCCGTCTATGGCTACACCTTC
CSVERPVYGYTF
>-|TRBJ1-1|TRBV10-3|11|-
TGTGCCATCAGCCGTGGCACTGAAGCTTTCTTT
CAISRGTEAFF